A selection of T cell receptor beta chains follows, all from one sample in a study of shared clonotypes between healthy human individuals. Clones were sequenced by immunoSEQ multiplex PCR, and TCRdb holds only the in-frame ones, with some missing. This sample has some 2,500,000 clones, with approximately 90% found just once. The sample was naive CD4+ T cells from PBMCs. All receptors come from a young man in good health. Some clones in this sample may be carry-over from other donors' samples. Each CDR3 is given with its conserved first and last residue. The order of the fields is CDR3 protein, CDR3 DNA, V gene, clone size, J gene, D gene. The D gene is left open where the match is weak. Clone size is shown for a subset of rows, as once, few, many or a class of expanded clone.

CDR3: CASSLSGTSGQETQYF; DNA: TGTGCCAGCAGCTTATCCGGGACTAGCGGGCAAGAGACCCAGTACTTC; V: TRBV7-2; size: -; J: TRBJ2-5; D: TRBD2
CDR3: CASSVRQYNEQFF; DNA: TGTGCCAGCAGTGTCCGACAGTACAATGAGCAGTTCTTC; V: TRBV27; size: -; J: TRBJ2-1; D: -
CDR3: CATSRDPLSNQPQHF; DNA: TGTGCCACCAGCAGAGATCCGCTTTCTAATCAGCCCCAGCATTTT; V: TRBV15; size: once; J: TRBJ1-5; D: -
CDR3: CASSEIGYSEKLFF; DNA: TGTGCCAGCAGTGAAATAGGGTACAGCGAAAAACTGTTTTTT; V: TRBV6-1; size: -; J: TRBJ1-4; D: -
CDR3: CASSSWGGESTDTQYF; DNA: TGTGCCAGCAGCTCCTGGGGCGGGGAATCGACAGATACGCAGTATTTT; V: TRBV7-6; size: -; J: TRBJ2-3; D: -
CDR3: CASSLDVSYEQYF; DNA: TGCGCCAGCAGCTTGGATGTGTCCTACGAGCAGTACTTC; V: TRBV5-1; size: -; J: TRBJ2-7; D: -
CDR3: CAWSEQQNQPQHF; DNA: TGTGCCTGGAGTGAACAACAGAATCAGCCCCAGCATTTT; V: TRBV30; size: -; J: TRBJ1-5; D: -
CDR3: CASSQRAETQYF; DNA: TGTGCCAGCAGCCAGAGGGCCGAGACCCAGTACTTC; V: TRBV4-2; size: -; J: TRBJ2-5; D: -
CDR3: CASSPRGGTQETQYF; DNA: TGTGCCAGCAGCCCCCGAGGCGGGACACAAGAGACCCAGTACTTC; V: TRBV11-2; size: -; J: TRBJ2-5; D: -
CDR3: CAAGFTDTQYF; DNA: TGTGCCGCCGGGTTCACAGATACGCAGTATTTT; V: TRBV10-3; size: -; J: TRBJ2-3; D: -
CDR3: CASSLRGGDTGELFF; DNA: TGCGCCAGCAGCCTAAGAGGAGGGGACACCGGGGAGCTGTTTTTT; V: TRBV4-1; size: -; J: TRBJ2-2; D: -
CDR3: CASSQESGQGGETQYF; DNA: TGCGCCAGCAGCCAAGAATCAGGACAGGGCGGGGAGACCCAGTACTTC; V: TRBV4-1; size: -; J: TRBJ2-5; D: TRBD1
CDR3: CASSETDSYTEAFF; DNA: TGTGCCAGCTCAGAAACCGACAGCTACACTGAAGCTTTCTTT; V: TRBV18; size: -; J: TRBJ1-1; D: -
CDR3: CASSQDRGGSSWYEQYF; DNA: TGCGCCAGCAGCCAAGATCGGGGGGGATCATCGTGGTACGAGCAGTACTTC; V: TRBV4-1; size: -; J: TRBJ2-7; D: TRBD2
CDR3: CASTGKTGTGYEQYF; DNA: TGTGCCAGCACCGGGAAGACAGGGACTGGCTACGAGCAGTACTTC; V: TRBV2; size: -; J: TRBJ2-7; D: -
CDR3: CAWNPSTDTQYF; DNA: TGTGCCTGGAATCCTAGCACAGATACGCAGTATTTT; V: TRBV30; size: -; J: TRBJ2-3; D: -